This T cell receptor beta chain was identified during a study of cytomegalovirus exposure and HLA in healthy donors. CDR3 length: 17 amino acids. The germline CDR1 and CDR2 sequences are SGHNT and YYREEE (reference sequence). Losses at the gene ends were 3 bases for V and 4 bases for J; bases not matched to a gene: 11. The PCR employed 60 Vbeta primers together with 13 Jbeta primers. Here immunoSEQ multiplex PCR was the method, and the copy in TCRdb shows in-frame clones only, minus some. The profile covers tens of thousands of clones, with around 79% appearing a single time and about 6.4% taken by the ten largest.

The sequenced material came from PBMCs. This TCR was recovered from a female donor in good health and CMV-seronegative. This chain connects TRBV5-4 to TRBJ2-2, with 8 bases lining up with TRBD2. The CDR3 region is CASSSPGRGAGTGELFF. DNA of the CDR3: TGTGCCAGCAGCTCTCCCGGGAGGGGGGCCGGCACCGGGGAGCTGTTTTTT.